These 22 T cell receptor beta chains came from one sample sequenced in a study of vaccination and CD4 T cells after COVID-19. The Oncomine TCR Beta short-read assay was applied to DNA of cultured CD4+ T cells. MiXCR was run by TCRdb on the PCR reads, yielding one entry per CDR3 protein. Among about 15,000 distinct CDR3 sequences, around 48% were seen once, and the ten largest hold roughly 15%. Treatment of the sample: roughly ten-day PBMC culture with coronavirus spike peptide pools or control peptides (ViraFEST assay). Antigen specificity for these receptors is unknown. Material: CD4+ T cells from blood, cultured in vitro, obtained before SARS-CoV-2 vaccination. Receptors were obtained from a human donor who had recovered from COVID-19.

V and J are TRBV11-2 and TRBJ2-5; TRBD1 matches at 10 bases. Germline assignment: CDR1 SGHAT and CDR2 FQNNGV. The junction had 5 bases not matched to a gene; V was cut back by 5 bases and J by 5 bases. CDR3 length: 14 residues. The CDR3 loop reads CASSATGGRETQYF. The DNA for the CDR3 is TGTGCCAGCAGCGCGACAGGGGGCCGGGAGACCCAGTACTTC.

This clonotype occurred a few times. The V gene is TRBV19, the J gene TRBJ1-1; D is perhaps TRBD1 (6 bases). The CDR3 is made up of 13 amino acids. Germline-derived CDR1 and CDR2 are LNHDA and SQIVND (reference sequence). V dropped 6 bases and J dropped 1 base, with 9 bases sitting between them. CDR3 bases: TGTGCCAGTAGGGACAGACAGAACACTGAAGCTTTCTTT. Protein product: CASRDRQNTEAFF.

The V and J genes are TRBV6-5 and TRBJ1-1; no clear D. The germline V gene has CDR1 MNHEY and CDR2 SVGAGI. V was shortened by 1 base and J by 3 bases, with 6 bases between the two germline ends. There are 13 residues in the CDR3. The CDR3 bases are TGTGCCAGCAGTTACTTTAGGGACACTGAAGCTTTCTTT. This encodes CASSYFRDTEAFF.

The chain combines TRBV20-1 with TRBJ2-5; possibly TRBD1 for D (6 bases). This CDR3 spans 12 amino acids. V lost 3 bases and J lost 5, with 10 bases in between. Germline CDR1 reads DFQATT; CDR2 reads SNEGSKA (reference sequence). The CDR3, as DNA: TGCAGTGCTAGGGACAGTTTGGAGACCCAGTACTTC. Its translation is CSARDSLETQYF.

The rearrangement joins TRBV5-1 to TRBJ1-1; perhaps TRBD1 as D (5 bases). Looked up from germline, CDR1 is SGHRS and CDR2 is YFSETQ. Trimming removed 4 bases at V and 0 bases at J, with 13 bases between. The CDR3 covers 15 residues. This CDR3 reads CASSPGTGVNTEAFF. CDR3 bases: TGCGCCAGCAGCCCGGGTACGGGGGTGAACACTGAAGCTTTCTTT.

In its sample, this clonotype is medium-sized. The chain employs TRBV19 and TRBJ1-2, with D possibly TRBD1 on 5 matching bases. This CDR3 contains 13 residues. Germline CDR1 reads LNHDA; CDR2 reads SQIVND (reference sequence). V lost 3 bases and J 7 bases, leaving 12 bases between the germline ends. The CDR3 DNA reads TGTGCCAGTAGTATCGAGGGACGGCGTGGCTACACCTTC. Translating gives CASSIEGRRGYTF.

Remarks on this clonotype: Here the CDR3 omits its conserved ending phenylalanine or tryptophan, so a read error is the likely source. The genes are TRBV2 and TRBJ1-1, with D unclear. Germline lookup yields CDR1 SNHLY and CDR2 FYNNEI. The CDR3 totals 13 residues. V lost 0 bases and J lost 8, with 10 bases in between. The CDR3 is CASSEARTPEAFS. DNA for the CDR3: TGTGCCAGCAGTGAAGCACGTACACCGGAAGCTTTCTCT.

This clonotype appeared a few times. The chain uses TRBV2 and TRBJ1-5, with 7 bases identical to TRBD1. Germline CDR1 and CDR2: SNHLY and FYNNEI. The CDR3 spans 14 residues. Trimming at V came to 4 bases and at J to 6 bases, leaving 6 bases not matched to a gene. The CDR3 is CASSVEGAGQPQHF. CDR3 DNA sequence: TGTGCCAGCAGTGTTGAGGGGGCGGGTCAGCCCCAGCATTTT.

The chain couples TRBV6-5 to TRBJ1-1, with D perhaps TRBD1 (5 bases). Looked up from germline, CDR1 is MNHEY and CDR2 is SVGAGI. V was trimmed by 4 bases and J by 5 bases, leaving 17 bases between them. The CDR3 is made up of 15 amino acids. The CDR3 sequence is CASSSGGGRGTEAFF. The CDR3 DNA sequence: TGTGCCAGCAGTTCCGGGGGGGGTCGGGGTACTGAAGCTTTCTTT.

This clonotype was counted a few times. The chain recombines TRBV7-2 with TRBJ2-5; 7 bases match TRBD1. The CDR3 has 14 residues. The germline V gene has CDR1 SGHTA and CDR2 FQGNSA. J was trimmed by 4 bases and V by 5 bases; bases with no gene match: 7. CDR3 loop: CASSPSQGTETQYF. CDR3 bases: TGTGCCAGCAGCCCATCACAGGGGACAGAGACCCAGTACTTC.

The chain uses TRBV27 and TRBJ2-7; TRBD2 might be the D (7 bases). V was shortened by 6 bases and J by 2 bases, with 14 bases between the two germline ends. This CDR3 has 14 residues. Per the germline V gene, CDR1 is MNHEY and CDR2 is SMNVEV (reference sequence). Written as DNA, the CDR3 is TGTGCCAGCAGCTTCGGGGGGCGGGCCTACGAGCAGTACTTC. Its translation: CASSFGGRAYEQYF.

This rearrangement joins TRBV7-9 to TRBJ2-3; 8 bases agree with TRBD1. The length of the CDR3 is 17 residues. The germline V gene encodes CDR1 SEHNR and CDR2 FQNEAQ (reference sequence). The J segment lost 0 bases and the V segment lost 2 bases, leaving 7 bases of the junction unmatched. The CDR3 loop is CASSLFRGTGSTDTQYF. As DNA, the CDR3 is TGTGCCAGCAGCTTATTCCGAGGGACAGGCAGCACAGATACGCAGTATTTT. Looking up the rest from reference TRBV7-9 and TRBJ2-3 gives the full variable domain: DTGVSQNPRHKITKRGQNVTFRCDPISEHNRLYWYRQTLGQGPEFLTYFQNEAQLEKSRLLSDRFSAERPKGSFSTLEIQRTEQGDSAMYLCASSLFRGTGSTDTQYFGPGTRLTVL.

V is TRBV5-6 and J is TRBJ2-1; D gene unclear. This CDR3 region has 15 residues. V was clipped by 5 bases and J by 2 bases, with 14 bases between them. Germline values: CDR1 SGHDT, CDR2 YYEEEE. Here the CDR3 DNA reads TGTGCCAGCAGGCGTACGGGCCGCCCCTACAATGAGCAGTTCTTC. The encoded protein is CASRRTGRPYNEQFF.

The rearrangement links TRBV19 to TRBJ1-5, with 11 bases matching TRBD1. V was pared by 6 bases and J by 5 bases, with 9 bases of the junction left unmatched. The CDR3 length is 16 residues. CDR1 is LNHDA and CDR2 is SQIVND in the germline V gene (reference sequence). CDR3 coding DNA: TGTGCCAGTAGGCCTTCCGGGACAGGGGGACATCAGCCCCAGCATTTT. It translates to CASRPSGTGGHQPQHF.

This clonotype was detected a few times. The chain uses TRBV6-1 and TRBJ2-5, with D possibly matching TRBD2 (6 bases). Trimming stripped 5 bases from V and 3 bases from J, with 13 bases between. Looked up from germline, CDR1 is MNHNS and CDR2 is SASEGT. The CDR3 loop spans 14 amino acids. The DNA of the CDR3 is TGTGCCAGCAGTCCAGGGACTTTGGAAGAGACCCAGTACTTC. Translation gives CASSPGTLEETQYF.

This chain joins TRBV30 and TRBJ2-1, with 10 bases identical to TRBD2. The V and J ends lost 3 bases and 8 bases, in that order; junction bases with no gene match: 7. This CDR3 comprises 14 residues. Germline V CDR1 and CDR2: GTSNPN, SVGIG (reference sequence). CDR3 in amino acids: CAWSLAGVPDEQFF. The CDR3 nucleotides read TGTGCCTGGAGCCTAGCGGGAGTTCCGGATGAGCAGTTCTTC.

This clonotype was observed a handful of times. Here the CDR3 reads CASSYGSLAGVGDTQYF. CDR3 nucleotide sequence: TGTGCCAGCAGTTACGGGTCCCTAGCGGGAGTGGGAGATACGCAGTATTTT. The chain carries TRBV6-5 and TRBJ2-3; TRBD2 agrees at 10 bases. V was pared by 2 bases and J by 5 bases, with 10 bases of the junction left unmatched. Germline CDR1 is MNHEY and CDR2 is SVGAGI. The CDR3 is made up of 17 amino acids.

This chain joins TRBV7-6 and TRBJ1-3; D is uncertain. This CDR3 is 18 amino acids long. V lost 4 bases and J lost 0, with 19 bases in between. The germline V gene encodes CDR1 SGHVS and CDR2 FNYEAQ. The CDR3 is CASSSTSTGGVSGNTIYF. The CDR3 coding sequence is TGTGCCAGCAGCTCCACCAGTACCGGTGGGGTCTCTGGAAACACCATATATTTT.

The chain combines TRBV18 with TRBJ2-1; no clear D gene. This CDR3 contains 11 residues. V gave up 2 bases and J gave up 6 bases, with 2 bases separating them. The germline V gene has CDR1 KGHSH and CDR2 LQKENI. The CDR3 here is CASSPSNEQFF. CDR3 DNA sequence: TGTGCCAGCTCACCAAGCAATGAGCAGTTCTTC. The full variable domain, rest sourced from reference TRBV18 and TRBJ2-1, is NAGVMQNPRHLVRRRGQEARLRCSPMKGHSHVYWYRQLPEEGLKFMVYLQKENIIDESGMPKERFSAEFPKEGPSILRIQQVVRGDSAAYFCASSPSNEQFFGPGTRLTVL.

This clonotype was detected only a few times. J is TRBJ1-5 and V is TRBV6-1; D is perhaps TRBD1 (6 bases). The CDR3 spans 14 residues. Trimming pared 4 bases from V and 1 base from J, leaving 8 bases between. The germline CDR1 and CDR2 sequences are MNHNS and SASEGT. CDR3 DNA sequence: TGTGCCAGCAGTGGGGGACAAAGCAATCAGCCCCAGCATTTT. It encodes CASSGGQSNQPQHF.

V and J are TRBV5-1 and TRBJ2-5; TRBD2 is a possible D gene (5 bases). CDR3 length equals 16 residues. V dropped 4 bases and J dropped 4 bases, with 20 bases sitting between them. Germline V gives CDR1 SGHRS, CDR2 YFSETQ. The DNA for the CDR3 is TGCGCCAGCAGCCCCTGGGGTATGGTTCGGGGAGAGACCCAGTACTTC. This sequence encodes CASSPWGMVRGETQYF.

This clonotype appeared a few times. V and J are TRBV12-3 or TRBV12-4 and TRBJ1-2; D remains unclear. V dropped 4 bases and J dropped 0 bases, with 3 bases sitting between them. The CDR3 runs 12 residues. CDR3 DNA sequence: TGTGCCAGCAGTTCCTCTAACTATGGCTACACCTTC. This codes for CASSSSNYGYTF.